This TCR beta chain is from a study of graft-versus-host responses after intestinal transplantation. Clones were read by immunoSEQ multiplex PCR, and TCRdb kept only the in-frame ones, dropping some. The repertoire holds 80,000 or so clones, 92% seen once, with approximately 0.73% in the top ten. Trimming removed 6 bases at V and 0 bases at J, with 12 bases between. Germline V gene sequence: CDR1 SQVTM, CDR2 ANQGSEA. This CDR3 has 14 residues. The sequence was collected from a human patient who received an intestinal transplant, so some T cells may come from the graft donor. The sample in question was PBMCs, obtained 98 days after intestinal transplantation. The V and J genes are TRBV29-1 and TRBJ2-1; a possible D gene is TRBD2 (6 bases). CDR3 amino acids: CSVVAEGSYNEQFF. CDR3 sequence (DNA): TGCAGCGTCGTAGCGGAGGGCTCCTACAATGAGCAGTTCTTC.